The T cell receptor (beta chain) described here comes from a study of CD8 T cells in Susac syndrome. The trim removed 4 bases at V and 4 bases at J, leaving 5 bases unmatched. The CDR3 loop spans 15 amino acids. Germline V gives CDR1 SGHRS, CDR2 YFSETQ. RNA in amounts of about 0.5 to 1 ug was reverse transcribed with random hexamers. It was immunoSEQ multiplex PCR that amplified TCR beta CDR3 across 54 Vbeta and 13 Jbeta. One entry per CDR3 protein results from TCRdb running MiXCR on the immunoSEQ multiplex PCR reads. Of tens of thousands of distinct CDR3 sequences detected, 85% to 95% appear once; the ten largest clones hold 0.2% to 0.3%. The sequenced target, TCR beta, came from blood CD8+ and CD4+ T cells. FACS was used to enrich TEMRA cells, whereas the CD8+ and CD4+ T cells were obtained by negative isolation.

Sequencing was performed on CD8+ T cells from PBMCs. The chain is built from TRBV5-1 and TRBJ2-1; 10 bases match TRBD2. The sequence was collected from a human donor in good health. CDR3 coding DNA: TGCGCCAGCAGCGCCGGGACTAGCGAATACAATGAGCAGTTCTTC. Translation: CASSAGTSEYNEQFF.